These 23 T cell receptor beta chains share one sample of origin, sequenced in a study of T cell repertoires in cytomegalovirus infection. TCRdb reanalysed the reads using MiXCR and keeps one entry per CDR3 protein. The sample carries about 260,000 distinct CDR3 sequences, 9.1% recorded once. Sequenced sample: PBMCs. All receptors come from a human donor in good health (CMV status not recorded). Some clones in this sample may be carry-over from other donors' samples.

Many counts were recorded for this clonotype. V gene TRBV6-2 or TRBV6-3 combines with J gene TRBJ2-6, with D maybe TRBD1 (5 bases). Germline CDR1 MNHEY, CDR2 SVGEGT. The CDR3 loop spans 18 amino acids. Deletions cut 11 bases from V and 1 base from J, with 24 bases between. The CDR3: CASSDTGQVVSGANVLTF. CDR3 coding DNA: TGTGCCTCTTCTGACACAGGACAAGTTGTTTCTGGGGCCAACGTCCTGACTTTC.

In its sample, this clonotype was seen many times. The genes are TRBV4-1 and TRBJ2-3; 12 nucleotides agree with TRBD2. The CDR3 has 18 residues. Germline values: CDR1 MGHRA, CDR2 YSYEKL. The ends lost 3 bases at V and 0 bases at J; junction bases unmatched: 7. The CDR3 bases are TGCGCCAGCAGCCAGGAACCAGGACTAGCGGGGAGCACAGATACGCAGTATTTT. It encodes CASSQEPGLAGSTDTQYF.

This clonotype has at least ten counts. The CDR3 sequence is CASSLSGGSGYTF. CDR3 coding DNA: TGTGCCAGCAGTTTAAGTGGGGGAAGCGGCTACACCTTC. The chain has TRBV7-2 and TRBJ1-2; D perhaps matches TRBD1 (5 bases). There are 13 residues in the CDR3. Germline CDR1 is SGHTA and CDR2 is FQGNSA. Trimming stripped 6 bases from V and 8 bases from J, with 16 bases between.

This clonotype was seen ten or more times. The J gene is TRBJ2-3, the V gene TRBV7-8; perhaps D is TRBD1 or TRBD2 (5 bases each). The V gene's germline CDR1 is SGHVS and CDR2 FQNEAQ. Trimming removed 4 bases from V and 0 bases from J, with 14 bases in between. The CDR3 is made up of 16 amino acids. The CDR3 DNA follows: TGTGCCAGCAGCTCGGGGACCCAACTAAGCACAGATACGCAGTATTTT. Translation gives CASSSGTQLSTDTQYF.

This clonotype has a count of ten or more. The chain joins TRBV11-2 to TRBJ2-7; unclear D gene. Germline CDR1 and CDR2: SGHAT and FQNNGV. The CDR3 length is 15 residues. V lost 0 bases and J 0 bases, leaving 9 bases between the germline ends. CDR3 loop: CASSLDPRNSYEQYF. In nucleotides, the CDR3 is TGTGCCAGCAGCTTAGATCCTAGGAACTCCTACGAGCAGTACTTC.

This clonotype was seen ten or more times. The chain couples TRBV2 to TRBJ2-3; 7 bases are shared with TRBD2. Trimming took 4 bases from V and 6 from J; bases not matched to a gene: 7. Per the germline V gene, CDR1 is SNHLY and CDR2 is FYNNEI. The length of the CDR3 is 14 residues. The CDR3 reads CASSVSGGGDTQYF. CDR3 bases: TGTGCCAGCAGTGTCTCGGGGGGAGGGGATACGCAGTATTTT.

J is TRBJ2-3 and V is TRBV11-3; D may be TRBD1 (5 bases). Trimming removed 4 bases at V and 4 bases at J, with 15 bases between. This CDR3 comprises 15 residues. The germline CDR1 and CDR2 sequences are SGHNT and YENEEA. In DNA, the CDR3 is TGTGCCAGCAGCTCCCAGGGTAGAATGGCAGATACGCAGTATTTT. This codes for CASSSQGRMADTQYF.

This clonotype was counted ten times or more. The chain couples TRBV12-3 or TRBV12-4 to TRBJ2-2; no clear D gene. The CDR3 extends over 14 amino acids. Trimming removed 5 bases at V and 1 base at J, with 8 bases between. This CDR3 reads CASSRKLNTGELFF. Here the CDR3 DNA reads TGTGCCAGCAGTCGCAAGTTGAACACCGGGGAGCTGTTTTTT.

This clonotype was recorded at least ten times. CDR3 DNA sequence: TGTGCCAGCAGTTTAGGTTTAGGACTAGCGAAGTCCGGGGAGCTGTTTTTT. It is translated as CASSLGLGLAKSGELFF. The rearrangement uses TRBV12-3 or TRBV12-4 and TRBJ2-2, with 9 bases matching TRBD2. After removal of 1 base from V and 6 bases from J, the junction contained 9 bases not matched to a gene. This CDR3 has 17 residues.

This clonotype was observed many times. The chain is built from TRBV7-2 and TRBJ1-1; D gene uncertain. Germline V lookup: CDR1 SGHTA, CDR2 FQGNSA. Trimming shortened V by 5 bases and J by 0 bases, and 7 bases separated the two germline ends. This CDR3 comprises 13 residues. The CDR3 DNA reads TGTGCCAGCAGCAAACTTATGAACACTGAAGCTTTCTTT. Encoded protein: CASSKLMNTEAFF.

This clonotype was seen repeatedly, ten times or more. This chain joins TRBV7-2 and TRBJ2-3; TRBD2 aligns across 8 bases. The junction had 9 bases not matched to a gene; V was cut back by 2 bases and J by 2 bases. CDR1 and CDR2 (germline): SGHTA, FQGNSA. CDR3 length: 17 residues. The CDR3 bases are TGTGCCAGCAGCTTAACGGGGGGGGAAGCCTTCACAGATACGCAGTATTTT. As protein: CASSLTGGEAFTDTQYF.

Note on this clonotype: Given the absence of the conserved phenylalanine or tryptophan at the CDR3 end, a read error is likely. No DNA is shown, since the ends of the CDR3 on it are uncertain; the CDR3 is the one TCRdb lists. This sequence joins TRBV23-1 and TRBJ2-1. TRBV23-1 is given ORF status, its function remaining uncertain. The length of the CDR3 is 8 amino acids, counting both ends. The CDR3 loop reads CASSPHPL.

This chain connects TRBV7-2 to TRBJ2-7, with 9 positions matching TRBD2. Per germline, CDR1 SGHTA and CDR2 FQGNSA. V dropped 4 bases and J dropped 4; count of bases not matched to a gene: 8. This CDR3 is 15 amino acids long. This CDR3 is CASSSDSGGIYEQYF. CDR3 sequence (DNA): TGTGCCAGCAGCTCGGACAGCGGGGGGATTTACGAGCAGTACTTC.

CDR3 region: CASSEARTAHEQFF. The CDR3 bases are TGTGCCAGCAGTGAAGCGCGTACAGCCCATGAGCAGTTCTTC. The chain couples TRBV2 to TRBJ2-1; no clear D gene. The ends were cut back, 0 bases at V and 8 bases at J, with 11 bases in the middle. CDR1 SNHLY and CDR2 FYNNEI come from the germline V gene. This CDR3 has 14 amino acids.

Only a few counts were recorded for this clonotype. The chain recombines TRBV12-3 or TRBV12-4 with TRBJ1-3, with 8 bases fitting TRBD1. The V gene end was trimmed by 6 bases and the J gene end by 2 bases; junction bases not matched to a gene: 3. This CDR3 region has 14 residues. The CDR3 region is CASSQGAAGNTIYF. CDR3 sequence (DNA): TGTGCCAGCAGCCAGGGGGCTGCTGGAAACACCATATATTTT.

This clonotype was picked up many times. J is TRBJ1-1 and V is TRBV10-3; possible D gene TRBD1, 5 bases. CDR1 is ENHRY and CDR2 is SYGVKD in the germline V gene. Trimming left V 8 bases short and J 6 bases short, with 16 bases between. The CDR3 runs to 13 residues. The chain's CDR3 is CAIASGSTPEAFF. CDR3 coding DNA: TGTGCCATCGCGTCAGGGTCTACCCCTGAAGCTTTCTTT.

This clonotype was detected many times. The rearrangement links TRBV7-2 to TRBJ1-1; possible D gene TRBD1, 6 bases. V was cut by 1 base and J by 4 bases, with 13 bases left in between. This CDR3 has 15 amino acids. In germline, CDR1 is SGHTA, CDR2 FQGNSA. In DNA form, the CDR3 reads TGTGCCAGCAGCTTAGTCCGGGGGGCAAGCACTGAAGCTTTCTTT. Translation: CASSLVRGASTEAFF. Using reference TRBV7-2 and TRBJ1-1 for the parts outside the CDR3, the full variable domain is GAGVSQSPSNKVTEKGKDVELRCDPISGHTALYWYRQSLGQGLEFLIYFQGNSAPDKSGLPSDRFSAERTGGSVSTLTIQRTQQEDSAVYLCASSLVRGASTEAFFGQGTRLTVV.

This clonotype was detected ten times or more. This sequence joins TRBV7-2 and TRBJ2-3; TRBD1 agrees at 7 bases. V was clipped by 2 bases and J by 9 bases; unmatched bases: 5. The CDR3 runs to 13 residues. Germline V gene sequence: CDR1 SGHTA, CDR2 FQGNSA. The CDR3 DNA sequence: TGTGCCAGCAGCTTACTATGGGACAGCACGCAGTATTTT. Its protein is CASSLLWDSTQYF.

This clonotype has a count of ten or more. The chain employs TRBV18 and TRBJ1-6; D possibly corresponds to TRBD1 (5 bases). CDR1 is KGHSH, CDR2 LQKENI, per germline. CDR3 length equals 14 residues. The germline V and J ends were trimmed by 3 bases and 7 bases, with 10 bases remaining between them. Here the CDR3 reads CASSPWGENSPLHF. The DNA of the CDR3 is TGTGCCAGCTCACCGTGGGGCGAGAATTCACCCCTCCACTTT.

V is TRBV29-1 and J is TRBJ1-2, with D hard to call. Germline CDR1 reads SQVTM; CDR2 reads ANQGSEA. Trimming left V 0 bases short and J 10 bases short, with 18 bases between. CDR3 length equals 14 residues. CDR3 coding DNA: TGCAGCGTTGAAGATCAATCCGGGCAGTCGCTCTACACCTTC. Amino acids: CSVEDQSGQSLYTF.

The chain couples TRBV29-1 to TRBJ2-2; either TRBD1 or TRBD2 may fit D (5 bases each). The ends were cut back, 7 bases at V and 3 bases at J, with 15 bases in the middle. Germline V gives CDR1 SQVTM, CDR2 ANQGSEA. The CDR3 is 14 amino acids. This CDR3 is CSARSGRYTGELFF. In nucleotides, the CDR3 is TGCAGCGCGAGATCGGGACGGTACACCGGGGAGCTGTTTTTT.

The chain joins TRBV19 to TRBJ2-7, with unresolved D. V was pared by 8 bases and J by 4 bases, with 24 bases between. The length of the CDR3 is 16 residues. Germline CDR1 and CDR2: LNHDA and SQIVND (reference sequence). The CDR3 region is CASSHFGYSREYEQYF. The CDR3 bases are TGTGCCAGTTCCCATTTCGGCTATTCAAGGGAATACGAGCAGTACTTC.

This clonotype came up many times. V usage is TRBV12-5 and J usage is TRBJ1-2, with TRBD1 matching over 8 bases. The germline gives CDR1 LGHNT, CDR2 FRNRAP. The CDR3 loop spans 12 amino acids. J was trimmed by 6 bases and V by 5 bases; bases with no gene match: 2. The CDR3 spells CASGRTGNGYTF. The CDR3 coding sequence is TGTGCTAGTGGTAGGACAGGGAATGGCTACACCTTC.